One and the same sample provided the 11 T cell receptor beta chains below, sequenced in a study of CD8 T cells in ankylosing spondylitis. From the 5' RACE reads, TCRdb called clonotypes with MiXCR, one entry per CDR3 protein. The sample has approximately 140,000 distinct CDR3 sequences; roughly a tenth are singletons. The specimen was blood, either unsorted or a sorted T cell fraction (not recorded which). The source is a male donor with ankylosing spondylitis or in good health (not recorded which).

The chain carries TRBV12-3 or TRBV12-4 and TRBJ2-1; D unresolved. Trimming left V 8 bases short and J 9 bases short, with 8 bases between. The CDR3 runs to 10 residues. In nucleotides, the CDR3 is TGTGCCAGCCGATGGGGTGAGCAGTTCTTC. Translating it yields CASRWGEQFF.

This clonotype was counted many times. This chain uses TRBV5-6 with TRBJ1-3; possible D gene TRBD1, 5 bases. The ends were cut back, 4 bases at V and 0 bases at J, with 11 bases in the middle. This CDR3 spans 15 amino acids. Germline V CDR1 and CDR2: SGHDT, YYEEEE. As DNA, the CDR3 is TGTGCCAGCAGCAGGTGGGGGAGCTCTGGAAACACCATATATTTT. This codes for CASSRWGSSGNTIYF.

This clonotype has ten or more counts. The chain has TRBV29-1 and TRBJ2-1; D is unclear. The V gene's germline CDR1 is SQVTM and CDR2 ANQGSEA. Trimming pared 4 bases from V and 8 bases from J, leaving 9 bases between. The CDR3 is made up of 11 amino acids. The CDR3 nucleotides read TGCAGCGTTGTCGGCGCGTATGAGCAGTTCTTC. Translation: CSVVGAYEQFF.

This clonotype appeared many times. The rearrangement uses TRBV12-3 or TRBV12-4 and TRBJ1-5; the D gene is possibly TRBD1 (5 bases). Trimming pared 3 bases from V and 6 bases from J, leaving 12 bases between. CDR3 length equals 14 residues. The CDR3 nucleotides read TGTGCCAGCAGTTTGATGTCGGGGCCTCAGCCCCAGCATTTT. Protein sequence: CASSLMSGPQPQHF.

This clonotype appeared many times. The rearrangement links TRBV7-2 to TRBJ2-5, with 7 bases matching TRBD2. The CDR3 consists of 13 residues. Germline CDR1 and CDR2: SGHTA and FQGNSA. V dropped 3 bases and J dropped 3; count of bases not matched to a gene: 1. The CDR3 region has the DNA TGTGCCAGCAGCTTCGCGGGAGAAGAGACCCAGTACTTC. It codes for CASSFAGEETQYF.

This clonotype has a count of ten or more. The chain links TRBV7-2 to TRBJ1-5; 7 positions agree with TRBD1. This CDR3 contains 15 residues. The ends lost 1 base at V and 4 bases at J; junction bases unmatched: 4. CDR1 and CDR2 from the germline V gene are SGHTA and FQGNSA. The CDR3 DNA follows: TGTGCCAGCAGCTTAGACAGGGGACGGAATCAGCCCCAGCATTTT. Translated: CASSLDRGRNQPQHF.

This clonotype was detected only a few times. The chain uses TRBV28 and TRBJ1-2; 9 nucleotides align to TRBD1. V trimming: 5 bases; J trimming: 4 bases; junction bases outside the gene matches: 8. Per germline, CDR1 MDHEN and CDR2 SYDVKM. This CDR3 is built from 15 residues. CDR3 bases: TGTGCCAGCAGTAATACAGGGGGCGGCAGCTATGGCTACACCTTC. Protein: CASSNTGGGSYGYTF.

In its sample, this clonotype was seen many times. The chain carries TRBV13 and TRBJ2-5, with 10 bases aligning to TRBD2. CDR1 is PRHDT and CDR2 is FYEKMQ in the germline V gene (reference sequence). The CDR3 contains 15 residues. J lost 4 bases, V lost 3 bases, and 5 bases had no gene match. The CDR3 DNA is TGTGCCAGCAGCTTGGGGCTAGCGGGAGCAGAGACCCAGTACTTC. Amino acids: CASSLGLAGAETQYF.

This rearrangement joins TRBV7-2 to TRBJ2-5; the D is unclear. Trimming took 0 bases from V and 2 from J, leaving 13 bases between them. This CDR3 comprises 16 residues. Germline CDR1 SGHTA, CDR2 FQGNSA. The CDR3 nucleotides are TGTGCCAGCAGCTTAGCTATTAGTCAGAGTCAAGAGACCCAGTACTTC. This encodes CASSLAISQSQETQYF.

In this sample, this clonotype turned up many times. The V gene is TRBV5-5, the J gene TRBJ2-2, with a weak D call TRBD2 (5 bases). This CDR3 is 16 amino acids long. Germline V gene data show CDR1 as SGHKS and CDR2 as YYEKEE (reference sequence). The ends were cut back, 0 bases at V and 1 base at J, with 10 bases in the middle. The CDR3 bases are TGTGCCAGCAGCTTGGGGGCAGCGGAGAACACCGGGGAGCTGTTTTTT. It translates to CASSLGAAENTGELFF.

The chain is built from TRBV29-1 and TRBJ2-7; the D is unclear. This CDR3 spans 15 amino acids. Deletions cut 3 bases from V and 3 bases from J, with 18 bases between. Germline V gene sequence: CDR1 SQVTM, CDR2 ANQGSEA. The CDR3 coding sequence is TGCAGCGTTGAGGGATTGCAAGGAAAGGGCTACGAGCAGTACTTC. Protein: CSVEGLQGKGYEQYF.